The TCR beta chain described here comes from a study of shared clonotypes between healthy human individuals. Study background: Per-donor plates numbered three CD4 naive, three CD4 memory, two CD8 naive and one CD8 memory. Broader study findings: Among the subsets, naive ones generally showed larger estimated richness than memory ones. Sharing across four donors was highest in naive CD4 (around 5%) and lowest in memory CD8 (roughly 0.4%).

This clone was seen only once. What it binds is not known. CDR3 length: 13 amino acids. Trimming left V 4 bases short and J 1 base short, with 8 bases between. From germline, CDR1 is SGDLS and CDR2 YYNGEE. Each subset's genomic DNA was split evenly across several immunoSEQ plates. Here immunoSEQ multiplex PCR was the method, and the copy in TCRdb shows in-frame clones only, minus some. Altogether 2.3 million or so clones are present, approximately 93% being singletons, with the ten largest covering 0.39%. The receptor's source is a young man in good health. Some clones in this sample may be carry-over from other donors' samples. Material for sequencing was naive CD4+ T cells from PBMCs. The subset: CD45RA+ positively selected. The chain links TRBV9 to TRBJ1-1; D remains ambiguous. CDR3 protein: CASSISRNTEAFF. In DNA form, the CDR3 reads TGTGCCAGCAGCATATCACGGAACACTGAAGCTTTCTTT.